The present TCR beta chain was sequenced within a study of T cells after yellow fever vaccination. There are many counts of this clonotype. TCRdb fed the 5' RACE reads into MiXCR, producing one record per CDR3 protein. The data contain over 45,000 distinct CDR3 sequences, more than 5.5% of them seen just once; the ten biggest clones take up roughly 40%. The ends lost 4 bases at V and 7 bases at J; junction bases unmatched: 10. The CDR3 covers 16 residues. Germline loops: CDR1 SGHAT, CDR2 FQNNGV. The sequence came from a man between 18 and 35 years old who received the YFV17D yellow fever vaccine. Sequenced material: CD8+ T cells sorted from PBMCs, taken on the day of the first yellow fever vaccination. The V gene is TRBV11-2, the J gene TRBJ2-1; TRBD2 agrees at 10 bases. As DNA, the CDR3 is TGTGCCAGCAGCTCCTATCTAGCGGGGGAAGGTAATGAGCAGTTCTTC. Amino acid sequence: CASSSYLAGEGNEQFF.